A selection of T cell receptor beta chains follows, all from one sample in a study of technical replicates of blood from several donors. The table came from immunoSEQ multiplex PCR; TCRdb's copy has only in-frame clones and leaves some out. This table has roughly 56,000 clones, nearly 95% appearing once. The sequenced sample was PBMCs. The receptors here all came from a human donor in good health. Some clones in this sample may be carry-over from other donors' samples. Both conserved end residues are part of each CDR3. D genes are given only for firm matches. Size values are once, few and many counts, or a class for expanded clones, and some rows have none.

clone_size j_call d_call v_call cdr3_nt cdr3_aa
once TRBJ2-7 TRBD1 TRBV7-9 TGTGCCAGCAGCTTAGGCTCGACAGGGGCCCTCTACGAGCAGTACTTC CASSLGSTGALYEQYF
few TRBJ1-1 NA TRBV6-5 TGTGCCAGCAGTTACGACAGTGAAGCTTTCTTT CASSYDSEAFF
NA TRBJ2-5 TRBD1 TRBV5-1 TGCGCCAGCAGCCCGGGACAGCTGGTCCAAGAGACCCAGTACTTC CASSPGQLVQETQYF
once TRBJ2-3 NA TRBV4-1 TGCGCCAGCAGCAGGGGGGATACGCAGTATTTT CASSRGDTQYF
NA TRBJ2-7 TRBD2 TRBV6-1 TGTGCCAGCAGTGTAGATGGGGGGGTCTACGAGCAGTACTTC CASSVDGGVYEQYF
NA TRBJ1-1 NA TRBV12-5 TGTGCTAGTGCCCCGACACGCCCGTTTGGGACTGAAGCTTTCTTT CASAPTRPFGTEAFF
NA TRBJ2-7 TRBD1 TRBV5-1 TGCGCCAGCAGCTTTGGACAGGCATCTTCCTACGAGCAGTACTTC CASSFGQASSYEQYF
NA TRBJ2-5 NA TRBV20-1 TGCAGTGCTATAGTAGCCGAGACCCAGTACTTC CSAIVAETQYF
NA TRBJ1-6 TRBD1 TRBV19 TGTGCCAGCTCCGACAGGGTCAATTCACCCCTCCACTTT CASSDRVNSPLHF
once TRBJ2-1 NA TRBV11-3 TGTGCCAGCAGCTTAGGCCTAGCGGAGCAGTTCTTC CASSLGLAEQFF
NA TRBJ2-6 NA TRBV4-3 TGCGCCAGCAGCCAAGAAGGTCCAGGGGGGACTGGGGCCAACGTCCTGACTTTC CASSQEGPGGTGANVLTF
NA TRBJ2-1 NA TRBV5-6 TGTGCCAGCAGCTTGGGTAGCTCCTACAATGAGCAGTTCTTC CASSLGSSYNEQFF
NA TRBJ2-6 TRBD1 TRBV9 TGTGCCAGCAGCGGCTTCCAGGGGGCGGGTGGGGCCAACGTCCTGACTTTC CASSGFQGAGGANVLTF
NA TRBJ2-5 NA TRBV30 TGTGCCTGGACCACAGGGTCGGGAGAGACCCAGTACTTC CAWTTGSGETQYF